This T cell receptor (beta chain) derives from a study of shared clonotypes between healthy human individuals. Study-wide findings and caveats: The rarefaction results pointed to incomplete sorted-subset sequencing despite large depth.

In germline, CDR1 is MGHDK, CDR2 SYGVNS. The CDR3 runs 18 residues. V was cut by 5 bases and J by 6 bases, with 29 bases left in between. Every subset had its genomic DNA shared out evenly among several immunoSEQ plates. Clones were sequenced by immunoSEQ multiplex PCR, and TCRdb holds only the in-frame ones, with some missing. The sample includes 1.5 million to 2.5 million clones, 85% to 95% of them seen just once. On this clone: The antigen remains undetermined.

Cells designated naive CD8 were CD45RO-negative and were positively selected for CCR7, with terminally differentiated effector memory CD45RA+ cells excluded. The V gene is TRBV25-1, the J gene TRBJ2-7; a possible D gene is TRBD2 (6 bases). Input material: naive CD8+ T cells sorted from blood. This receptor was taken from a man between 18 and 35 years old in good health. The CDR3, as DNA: TGTGCCAGCAGTCATTCTCCCCTGGGGGACTCACTGTTTGGCGAGCAGTACTTC. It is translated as CASSHSPLGDSLFGEQYF.